The 14 T cell receptor beta chains given below trace back to one sample, sequenced in a study of radiation and T cells in renal cell carcinoma. Profiled with immunoSEQ multiplex PCR; TCRdb holds only in-frame clones, not every one. The repertoire holds about 130,000 clones, nearly 90% seen once, with around 12% in the top ten. Time point here: baseline pretreatment blood. As for treatment: 15 Gy SBRT to primary tumor, nephrectomy 4 weeks later. The sequencing here drew on blood, taken from a patient whose treatment included radiotherapy and nephrectomy. The source of these receptors is a woman aged 45-65 years with renal cell carcinoma.

The chain carries TRBV6-1 and TRBJ2-7, with a possible D match to TRBD1 (6 bases). The germline V gene encodes CDR1 MNHNS and CDR2 SASEGT. Deletions cut 3 bases from V and 4 bases from J, with 22 bases between. This CDR3 region has 17 residues. CDR3 region: CASSDMGARGTKYEQYF. In DNA, the CDR3 is TGTGCCAGCAGTGACATGGGGGCGAGGGGGACCAAATACGAGCAGTACTTC.

The J gene is TRBJ1-3, the V gene TRBV4-3, with unresolved D. This CDR3 contains 14 residues. V was clipped by 1 base and J by 3 bases, with 7 bases between them. The germline gives CDR1 LGHNA, CDR2 YSLEER. The CDR3 coding sequence is TGCGCCAGCAGCCAAGGAGGGCTTGGAAACACCATATATTTT. Translation: CASSQGGLGNTIYF.

The rearrangement joins TRBV7-9 to TRBJ2-3; the D call may be TRBD1 or TRBD2 (6 bases each). Trimming left V 4 bases short and J 1 base short, with 15 bases between. Germline values: CDR1 SEHNR, CDR2 FQNEAQ (reference sequence). The CDR3 length is 16 residues. Here the CDR3 reads CASSSNLGGGTDTQYF. Here the CDR3 DNA reads TGTGCCAGCAGCTCCAACTTGGGGGGCGGCACAGATACGCAGTATTTT.

The V gene is TRBV10-3, the J gene TRBJ1-1; unclear D gene. Trimming took off 8 bases at V and 0 bases at J, with 10 bases between the two ends. The CDR3 consists of 13 residues. Germline V gene data show CDR1 as ENHRY and CDR2 as SYGVKD. The CDR3 DNA reads as TGTGCCATCCGTGGGGATTTGAACACTGAAGCTTTCTTT. It specifies CAIRGDLNTEAFF.

This clone was picked up a small number of times. The V call is TRBV30, the J call TRBJ1-4; D is undetermined. V was trimmed by 0 bases and J by 8 bases, leaving 10 bases between them. Germline-derived CDR1 and CDR2 are GTSNPN and SVGIG (reference sequence). The CDR3 length is 13 residues. The CDR3 here is CAWSVFQQEKLFF. The DNA for the CDR3 is TGTGCCTGGAGTGTCTTTCAACAAGAAAAACTGTTTTTT.

V usage is TRBV5-4 and J usage is TRBJ1-2; D is unresolved. CDR3 length equals 15 residues. Germline lookup yields CDR1 SGHNT and CDR2 YYREEE (reference sequence). V dropped 0 bases and J dropped 1 base, with 10 bases sitting between them. The CDR3 DNA reads as TGTGCCAGCAGCTTGGGGTTGGGAGATAACTATGGCTACACCTTC. It yields the protein CASSLGLGDNYGYTF.

This rearrangement joins TRBV7-9 to TRBJ2-5, with D hard to call. Trimming removed 5 bases from V and 2 bases from J, with 15 bases in between. Looked up from germline, CDR1 is SEHNR and CDR2 is FQNEAQ (reference sequence). The CDR3 runs 15 residues. The CDR3 reads CASSPPSLPQETQYF. The CDR3 DNA sequence: TGTGCCAGCAGCCCTCCGTCCCTGCCACAAGAGACCCAGTACTTC.

This rearrangement joins TRBV5-4 to TRBJ2-3; TRBD2 matches at 12 bases. Germline CDR1 and CDR2: SGHNT and YYREEE (reference sequence). CDR3 length: 17 residues. With V trimmed by 4 bases and J by 1 base, 7 bases remained unmatched. CDR3 residues: CASSPEASGGGTDTQYF. CDR3 sequence (DNA): TGTGCCAGCAGCCCGGAGGCTAGCGGGGGGGGCACAGATACGCAGTATTTT.

The V call is TRBV6-1, the J call TRBJ1-5; D call uncertain. Trimming cost V 7 bases and J 4 bases, with 11 bases left between them. Germline V gene data show CDR1 as MNHNS and CDR2 as SASEGT. The CDR3 length is 13 residues. The chain's CDR3 is CASKGRLNQPQHF. CDR3 bases: TGTGCCAGCAAAGGGCGGCTGAATCAGCCCCAGCATTTT.

J is TRBJ1-6 and V is TRBV4-3; 10 nucleotides line up with TRBD1. The ends lost 1 base at V and 9 bases at J; junction bases unmatched: 6. CDR1 LGHNA and CDR2 YSLEER come from the germline V gene. The CDR3 covers 16 residues. The CDR3 region is CASSQVVRDRGSPLHF. CDR3 in DNA: TGCGCCAGCAGCCAAGTAGTCCGGGACAGGGGTTCACCCCTCCACTTT.

The chain recombines TRBV7-9 with TRBJ1-2, with no clear D. The germline V gene encodes CDR1 SEHNR and CDR2 FQNEAQ (reference sequence). The CDR3 has 14 residues. Trimming removed 5 bases from V and 4 bases from J, with 14 bases in between. The CDR3 here is CASSPWTESYGYTF. The CDR3 DNA is TGTGCCAGCAGCCCGTGGACGGAAAGCTATGGCTACACCTTC.

V is TRBV5-8 and J is TRBJ1-1; D remains ambiguous. The germline gives CDR1 SGHTS, CDR2 YDEGEE. Trimming cost V 4 bases and J 8 bases, with 9 bases left between them. This CDR3 has 11 amino acids. CDR3 protein: CASSLVREAFF. The CDR3 region has the DNA TGTGCCAGCAGCCTCGTCAGGGAAGCTTTCTTT.

The V call is TRBV29-1, the J call TRBJ2-1; tentative D call: TRBD1 (6 bases). This CDR3 comprises 17 residues. Germline V lookup: CDR1 SQVTM, CDR2 ANQGSEA. Trimming left V 7 bases short and J 1 base short, with 23 bases between. CDR3 sequence reads: CSATGFIRGFSYNEQFF. DNA for the CDR3: TGCAGCGCTACTGGGTTTATTAGGGGGTTTTCCTACAATGAGCAGTTCTTC.

The rearrangement links TRBV18 to TRBJ1-2; D may be TRBD1 (5 bases). Germline lookup yields CDR1 KGHSH and CDR2 LQKENI. The ends were cut back, 5 bases at V and 7 bases at J, with 17 bases in the middle. The CDR3 extends over 14 amino acids. The CDR3 DNA sequence: TGTGCCAGCTCATCCGACAGTGAACTCCCTGGCTACACCTTC. Protein: CASSSDSELPGYTF.